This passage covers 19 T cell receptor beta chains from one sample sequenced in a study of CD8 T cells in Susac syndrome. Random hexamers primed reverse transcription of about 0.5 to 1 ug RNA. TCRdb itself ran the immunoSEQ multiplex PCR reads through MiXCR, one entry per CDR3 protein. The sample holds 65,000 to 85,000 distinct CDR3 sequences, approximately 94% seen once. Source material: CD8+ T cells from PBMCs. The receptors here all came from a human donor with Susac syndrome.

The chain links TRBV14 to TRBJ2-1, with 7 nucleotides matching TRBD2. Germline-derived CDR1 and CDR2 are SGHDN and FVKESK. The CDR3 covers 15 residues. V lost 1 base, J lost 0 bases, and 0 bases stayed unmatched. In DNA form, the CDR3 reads TGTGCCAGCAGCCAAGGGACTAGCTCCTACAATGAGCAGTTCTTC. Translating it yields CASSQGTSSYNEQFF.

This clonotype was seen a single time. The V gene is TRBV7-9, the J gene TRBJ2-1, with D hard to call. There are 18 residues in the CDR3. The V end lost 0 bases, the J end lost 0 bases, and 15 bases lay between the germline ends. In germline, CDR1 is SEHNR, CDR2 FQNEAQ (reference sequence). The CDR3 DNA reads TGTGCCAGCAGCTTAGCGGTTCGGGTCCCAAGCTCCTACAATGAGCAGTTCTTC. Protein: CASSLAVRVPSSYNEQFF.

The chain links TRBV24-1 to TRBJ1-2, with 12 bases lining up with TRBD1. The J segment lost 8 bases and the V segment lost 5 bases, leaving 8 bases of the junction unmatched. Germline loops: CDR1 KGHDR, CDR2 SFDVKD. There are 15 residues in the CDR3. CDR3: CATSASGTGGIGYTF. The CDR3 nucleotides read TGTGCCACCAGTGCCTCCGGGACAGGGGGCATCGGCTACACCTTC.

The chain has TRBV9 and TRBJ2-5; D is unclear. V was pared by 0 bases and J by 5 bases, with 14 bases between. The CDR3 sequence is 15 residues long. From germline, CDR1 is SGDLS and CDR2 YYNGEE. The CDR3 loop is CASSVDSYPRETQYF. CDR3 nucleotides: TGTGCCAGCAGCGTAGACAGCTACCCCCGGGAGACCCAGTACTTC.

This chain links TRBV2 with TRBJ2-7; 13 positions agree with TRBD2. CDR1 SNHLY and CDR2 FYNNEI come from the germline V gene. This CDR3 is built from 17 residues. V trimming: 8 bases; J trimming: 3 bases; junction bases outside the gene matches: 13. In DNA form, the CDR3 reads TGTGCCAGCTTTGGACTAGCGGGAGTCCCTCCGGACTACGAGCAGTACTTC. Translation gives CASFGLAGVPPDYEQYF.

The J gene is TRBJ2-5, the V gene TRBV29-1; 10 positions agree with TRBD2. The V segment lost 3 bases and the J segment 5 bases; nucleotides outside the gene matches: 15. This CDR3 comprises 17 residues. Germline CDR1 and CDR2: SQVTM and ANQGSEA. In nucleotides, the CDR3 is TGCAGCGTTGACGTGGGCCGAGCGGGGGGGAAGAGGGAGACCCAGTACTTC. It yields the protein CSVDVGRAGGKRETQYF.

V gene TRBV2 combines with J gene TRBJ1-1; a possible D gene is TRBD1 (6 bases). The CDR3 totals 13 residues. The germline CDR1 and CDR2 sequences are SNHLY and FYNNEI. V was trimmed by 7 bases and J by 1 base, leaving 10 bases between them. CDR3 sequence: CASKRGQNTEAFF. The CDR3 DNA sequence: TGTGCCAGCAAAAGGGGACAGAACACTGAAGCTTTCTTT.

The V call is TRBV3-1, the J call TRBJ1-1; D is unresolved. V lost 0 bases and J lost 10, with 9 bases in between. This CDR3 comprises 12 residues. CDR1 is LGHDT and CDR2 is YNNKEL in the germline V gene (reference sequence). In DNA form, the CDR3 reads TGTGCCAGCAGCCAAGAGGACCTCGGAGCTTTCTTT. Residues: CASSQEDLGAFF.

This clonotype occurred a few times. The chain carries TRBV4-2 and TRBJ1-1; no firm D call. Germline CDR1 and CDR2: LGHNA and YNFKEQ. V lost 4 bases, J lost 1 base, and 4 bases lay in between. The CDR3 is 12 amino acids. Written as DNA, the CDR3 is TGTGCCAGCAGCCGGGGGAACACTGAAGCTTTCTTT. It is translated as CASSRGNTEAFF.

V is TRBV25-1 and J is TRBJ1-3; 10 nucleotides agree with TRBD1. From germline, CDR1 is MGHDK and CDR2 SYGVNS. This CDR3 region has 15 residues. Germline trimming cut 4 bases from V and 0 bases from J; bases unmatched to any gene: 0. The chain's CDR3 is CASSGQGASGNTIYF. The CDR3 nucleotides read TGTGCCAGCAGTGGACAGGGGGCCTCTGGAAACACCATATATTTT.

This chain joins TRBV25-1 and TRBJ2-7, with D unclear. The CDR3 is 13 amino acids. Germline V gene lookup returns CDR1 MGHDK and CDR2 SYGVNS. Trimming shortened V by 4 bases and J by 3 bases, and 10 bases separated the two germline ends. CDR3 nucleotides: TGTGCCAGCAGTGCCCCCGGGTTCTACGAGCAGTACTTC. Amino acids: CASSAPGFYEQYF.

CDR3 sequence reads: CASSLTSRSSYNEQFF. The CDR3 DNA sequence: TGTGCCAGCAGTTTGACTAGCCGGAGCTCCTACAATGAGCAGTTCTTC. The V and J genes are TRBV7-6 and TRBJ2-1, with 7 bases aligning to TRBD2. Germline V gives CDR1 SGHVS, CDR2 FNYEAQ. V dropped 6 bases and J dropped 0; count of bases not matched to a gene: 8. The CDR3 covers 16 residues.

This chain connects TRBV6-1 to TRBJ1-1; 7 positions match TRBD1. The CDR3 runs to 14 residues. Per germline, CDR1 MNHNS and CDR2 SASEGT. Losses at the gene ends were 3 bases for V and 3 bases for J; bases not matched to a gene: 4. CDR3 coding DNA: TGTGCCAGCAGTGATGGCAGGGGGGACACTGAAGCTTTCTTT. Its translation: CASSDGRGDTEAFF.

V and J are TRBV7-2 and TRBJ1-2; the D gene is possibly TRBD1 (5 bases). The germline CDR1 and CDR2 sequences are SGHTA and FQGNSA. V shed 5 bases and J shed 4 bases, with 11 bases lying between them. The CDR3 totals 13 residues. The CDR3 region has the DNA TGTGCCAGCAGCCCGGACACAAGCTATGGCTACACCTTC. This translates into CASSPDTSYGYTF.

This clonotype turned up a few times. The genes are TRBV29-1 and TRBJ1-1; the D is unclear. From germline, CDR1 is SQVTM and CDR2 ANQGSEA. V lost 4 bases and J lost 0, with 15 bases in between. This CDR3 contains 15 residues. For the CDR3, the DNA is TGCAGCGTTGTGGGTGGGCCAGACCTGAACACTGAAGCTTTCTTT. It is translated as CSVVGGPDLNTEAFF.

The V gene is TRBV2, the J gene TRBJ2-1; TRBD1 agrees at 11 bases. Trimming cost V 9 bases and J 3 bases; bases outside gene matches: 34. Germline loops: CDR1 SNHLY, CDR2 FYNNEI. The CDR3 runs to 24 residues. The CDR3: CARRRRSEVLRDRGLGIDYNEQFF. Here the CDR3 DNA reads TGTGCCAGACGAAGGAGATCTGAGGTCCTGAGGGACAGGGGGTTAGGGATCGACTACAATGAGCAGTTCTTC.

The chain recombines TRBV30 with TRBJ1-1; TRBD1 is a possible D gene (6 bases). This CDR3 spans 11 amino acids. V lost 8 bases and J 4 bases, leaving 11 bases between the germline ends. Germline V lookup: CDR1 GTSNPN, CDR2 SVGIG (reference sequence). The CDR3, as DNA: TGTGCCCGGGGGGCCGGCACTGAAGCTTTCTTT. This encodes CARGAGTEAFF.

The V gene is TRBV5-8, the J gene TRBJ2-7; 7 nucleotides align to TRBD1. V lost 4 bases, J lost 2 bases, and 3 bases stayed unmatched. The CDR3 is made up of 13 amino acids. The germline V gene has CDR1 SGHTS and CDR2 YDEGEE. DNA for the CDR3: TGTGCCAGCAGCCGGACAGGTCCCTACGAGCAGTACTTC. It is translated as CASSRTGPYEQYF.

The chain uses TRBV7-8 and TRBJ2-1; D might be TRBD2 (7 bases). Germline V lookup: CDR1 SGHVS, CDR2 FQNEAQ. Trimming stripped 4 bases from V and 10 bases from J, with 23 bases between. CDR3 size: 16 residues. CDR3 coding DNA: TGTGCCAGCAGCTCTAGCGGCGACGGGGGGCCCGACGAGCAGTTCTTC. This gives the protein CASSSSGDGGPDEQFF. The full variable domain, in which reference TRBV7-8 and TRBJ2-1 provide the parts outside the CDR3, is GAGVSQSPRYKVAKRGQDVALRCDPISGHVSLFWYQQALGQGPEFLTYFQNEAQLDKSGLPSDRFFAERPEGSVSTLKIQRTQQEDSAVYLCASSSSGDGGPDEQFFGPGTRLTVL.